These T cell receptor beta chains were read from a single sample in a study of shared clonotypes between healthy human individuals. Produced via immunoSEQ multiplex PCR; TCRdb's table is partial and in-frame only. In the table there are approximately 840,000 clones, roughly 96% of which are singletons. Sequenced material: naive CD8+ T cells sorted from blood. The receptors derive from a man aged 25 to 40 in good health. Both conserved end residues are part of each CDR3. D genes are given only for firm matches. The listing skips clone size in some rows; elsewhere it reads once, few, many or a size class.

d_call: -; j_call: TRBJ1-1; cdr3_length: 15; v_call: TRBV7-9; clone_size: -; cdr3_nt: TGTGCCAGCAGCTCGAGGGTAAAGGGAAGGGGTGAAGCTTTCTTT; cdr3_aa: CASSSRVKGRGEAFF
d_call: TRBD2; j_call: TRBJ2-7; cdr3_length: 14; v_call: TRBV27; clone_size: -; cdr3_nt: TGTGCCAGCAGTTCGGTAGCGGGCTCGTACGAGCAGTACTTC; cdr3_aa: CASSSVAGSYEQYF
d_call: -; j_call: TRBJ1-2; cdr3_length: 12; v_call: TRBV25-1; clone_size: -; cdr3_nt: TGTGCCAGCAGTCCGGGAACAGGAGGCTACACCTTC; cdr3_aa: CASSPGTGGYTF
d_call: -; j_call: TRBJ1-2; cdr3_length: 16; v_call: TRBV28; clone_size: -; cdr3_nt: TGTGCCAGCAACCAAGAGCAGGATCGTTTTAACTATGGCTACACCTTC; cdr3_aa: CASNQEQDRFNYGYTF
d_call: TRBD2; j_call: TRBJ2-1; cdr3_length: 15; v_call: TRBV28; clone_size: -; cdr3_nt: TGTGCCAGCAGCCCGACTAGCGATAGCTACAATGAGCAGTTCTTC; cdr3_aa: CASSPTSDSYNEQFF
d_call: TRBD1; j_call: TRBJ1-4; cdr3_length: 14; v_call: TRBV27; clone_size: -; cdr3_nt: TGTGCCAGCAGTCCGGGACAGGGACTTGACAAACTGTTTTTT; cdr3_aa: CASSPGQGLDKLFF
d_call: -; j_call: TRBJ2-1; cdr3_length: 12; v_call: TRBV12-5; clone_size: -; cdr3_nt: TGTGCTAGTGGTTTGTGGTACAATGAGCAGTTCTTC; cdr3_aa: CASGLWYNEQFF
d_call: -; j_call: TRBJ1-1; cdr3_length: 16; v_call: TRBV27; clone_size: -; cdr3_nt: TGTGCCAGCAGTTTATCGCTGGGGGGCGAGGACACTGAAGCTTTCTTT; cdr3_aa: CASSLSLGGEDTEAFF
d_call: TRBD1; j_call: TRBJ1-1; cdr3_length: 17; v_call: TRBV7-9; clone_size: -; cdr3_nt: TGTGCCAGCAGTCCTCCCGGGACAGGGGTTGTGGACACTGAAGCTTTCTTT; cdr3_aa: CASSPPGTGVVDTEAFF
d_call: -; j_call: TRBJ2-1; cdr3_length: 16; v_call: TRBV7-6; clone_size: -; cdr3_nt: TGTGCCAGCAGCTCCGCCCTCCGGACAGAGAACAATGAGCAGTTCTTC; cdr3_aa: CASSSALRTENNEQFF
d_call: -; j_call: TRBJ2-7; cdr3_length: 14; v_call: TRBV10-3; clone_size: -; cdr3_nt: TGTGCCATCAGTGGTACCCGCGGTCAGTACGAGCAGTACTTC; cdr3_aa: CAISGTRGQYEQYF
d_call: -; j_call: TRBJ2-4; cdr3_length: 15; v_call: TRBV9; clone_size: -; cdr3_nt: TGTGCCAGCAGCGTCAGGGGTCTAGCCAAAAACATTCAGTACTTC; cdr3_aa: CASSVRGLAKNIQYF
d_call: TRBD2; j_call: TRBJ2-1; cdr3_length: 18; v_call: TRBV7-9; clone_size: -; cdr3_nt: TGTGCCAGCAGCTTTTTCCCGCAGACTAGCGGGAGCGTCCATGAGCAGTTCTTC; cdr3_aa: CASSFFPQTSGSVHEQFF
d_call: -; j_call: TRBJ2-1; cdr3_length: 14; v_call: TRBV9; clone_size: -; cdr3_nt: TGTGCCAGCAGCGGCCGGGACTCCCACAATGAGCAGTTCTTC; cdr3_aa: CASSGRDSHNEQFF
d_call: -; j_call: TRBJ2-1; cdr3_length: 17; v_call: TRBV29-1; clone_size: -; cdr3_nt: TGCAGCGTTGAGAGGGGGTTGCGGGAGATCATCATCAATGAGCAGTTCTTC; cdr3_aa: CSVERGLREIIINEQFF
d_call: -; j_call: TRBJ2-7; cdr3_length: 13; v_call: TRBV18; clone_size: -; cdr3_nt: TGTGCCAGCTCGGAGGACGTCTCCTACGAGCAGTACTTC; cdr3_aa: CASSEDVSYEQYF
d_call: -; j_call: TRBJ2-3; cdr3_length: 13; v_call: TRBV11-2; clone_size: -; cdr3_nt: TGTGCCAGCCGGGCTTTCAGCACAGATACGCAGTATTTT; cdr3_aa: CASRAFSTDTQYF
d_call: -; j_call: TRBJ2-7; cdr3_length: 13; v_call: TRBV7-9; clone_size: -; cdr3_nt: TGTGCCAGCAGCCACAACCCAGGCTACGAGCAGTACTTC; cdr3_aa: CASSHNPGYEQYF
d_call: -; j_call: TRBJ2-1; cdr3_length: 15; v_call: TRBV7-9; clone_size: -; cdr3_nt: TGTGCCAGCAGCCCACCGGCCGGAGTATACAATGAGCAGTTCTTC; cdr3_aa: CASSPPAGVYNEQFF
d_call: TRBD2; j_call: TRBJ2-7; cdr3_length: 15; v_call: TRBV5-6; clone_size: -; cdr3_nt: TGTGCCAGCAGGTCGAGGACTAGCGGCTCCTACGAGCAGTACTTC; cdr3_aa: CASRSRTSGSYEQYF
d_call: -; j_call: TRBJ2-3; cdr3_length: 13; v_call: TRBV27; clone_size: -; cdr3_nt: TGTGCCAGCAGTTCATACGTCACAGATACGCAGTATTTT; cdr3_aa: CASSSYVTDTQYF
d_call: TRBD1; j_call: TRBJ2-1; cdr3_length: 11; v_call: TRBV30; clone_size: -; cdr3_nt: TGTGCCTGGGAGACAGGGGATGAGCAGTTCTTC; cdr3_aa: CAWETGDEQFF
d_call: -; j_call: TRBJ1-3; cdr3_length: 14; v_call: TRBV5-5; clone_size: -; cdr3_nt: TGTGCCAGCAGCTTTTTCGACTCTGGAAACACCATATATTTT; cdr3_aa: CASSFFDSGNTIYF
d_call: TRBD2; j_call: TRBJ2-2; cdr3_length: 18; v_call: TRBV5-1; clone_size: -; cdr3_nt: TGCGCCAGCCGCCCTTTGATGGGCAGCGGGAAGGGCACCGGGGAGCTGTTTTTT; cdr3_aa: CASRPLMGSGKGTGELFF
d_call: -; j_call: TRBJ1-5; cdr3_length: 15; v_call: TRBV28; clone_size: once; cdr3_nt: TGTGCCAGCAGGACCGACACGTATAGCAATCAGCCCCAGCATTTT; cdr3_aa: CASRTDTYSNQPQHF
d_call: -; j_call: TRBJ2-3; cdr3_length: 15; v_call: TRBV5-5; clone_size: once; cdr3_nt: TGTGCCAGCAGCTTGGGTAGCAGTTACACAGATACGCAGTATTTT; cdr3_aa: CASSLGSSYTDTQYF
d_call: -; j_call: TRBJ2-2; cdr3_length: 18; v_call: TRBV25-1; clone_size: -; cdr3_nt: TGTGCCAGCAGGGCTTCCGGGGTCGCCCCCTCGAACACCGGGGAGCTGTTTTTT; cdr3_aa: CASRASGVAPSNTGELFF
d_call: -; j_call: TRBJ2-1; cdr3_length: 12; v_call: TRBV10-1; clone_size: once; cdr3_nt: TGCGCCAGCAGTGAGACAGGGTACGAGCAGTTCTTC; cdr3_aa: CASSETGYEQFF
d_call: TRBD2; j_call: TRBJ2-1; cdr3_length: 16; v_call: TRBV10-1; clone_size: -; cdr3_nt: TGCGCCAGCAGTGCCTCACTAGCGGGAGAGGATAATGAGCAGTTCTTC; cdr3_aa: CASSASLAGEDNEQFF
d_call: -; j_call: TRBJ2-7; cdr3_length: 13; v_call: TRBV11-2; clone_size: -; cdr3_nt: TGTGCCAGCAGCTTATTTTTTTCCTACGAGCAGTACTTC; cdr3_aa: CASSLFFSYEQYF
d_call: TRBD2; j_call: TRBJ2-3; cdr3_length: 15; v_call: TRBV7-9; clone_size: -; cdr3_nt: TGTGCCAGCAGCTTAAACCGGGGGGGCACAGATACGCAGTATTTT; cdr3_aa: CASSLNRGGTDTQYF
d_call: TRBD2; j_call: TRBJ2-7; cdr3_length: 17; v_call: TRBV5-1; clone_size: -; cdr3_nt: TGCGCCAGCAGCTTGGCTGGGGGGGGAGGACCAATAAACGAGCAGTACTTC; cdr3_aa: CASSLAGGGGPINEQYF
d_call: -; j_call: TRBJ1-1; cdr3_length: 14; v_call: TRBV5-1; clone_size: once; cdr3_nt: TGCGCCAGCAGCTTGGTCCAGCCGAACACTGAAGCTTTCTTT; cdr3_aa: CASSLVQPNTEAFF
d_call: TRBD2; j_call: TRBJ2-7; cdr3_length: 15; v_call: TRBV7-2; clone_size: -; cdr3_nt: TGTGCCAGCAGCTTCAACCGACTAGCGGGAGACGAGCAGTACTTC; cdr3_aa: CASSFNRLAGDEQYF
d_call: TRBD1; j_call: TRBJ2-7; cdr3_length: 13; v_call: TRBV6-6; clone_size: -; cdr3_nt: TGTGCCAGCAGCCAACAGGGGGCCTACGAGCAGTACTTC; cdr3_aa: CASSQQGAYEQYF
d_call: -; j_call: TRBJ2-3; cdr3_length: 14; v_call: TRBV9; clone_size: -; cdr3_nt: TGTGCCAGCACCCCCCTTTCCGCGAGAGACACGCAGTATTTT; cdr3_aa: CASTPLSARDTQYF
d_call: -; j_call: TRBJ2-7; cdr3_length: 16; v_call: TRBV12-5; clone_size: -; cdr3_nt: TGTGCTAGTGGTTTGGTACTGGGACTCGCTCCCTACGAGCAGTACTTC; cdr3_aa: CASGLVLGLAPYEQYF
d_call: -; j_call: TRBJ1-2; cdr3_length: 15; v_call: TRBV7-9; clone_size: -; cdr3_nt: TGTGCCAGCAGCTTTGATGGCGGGAACGGCTATGGCTACACCTTC; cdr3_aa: CASSFDGGNGYGYTF
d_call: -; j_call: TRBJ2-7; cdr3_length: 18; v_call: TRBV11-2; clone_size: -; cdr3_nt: TGTGCCAGCAGCTTAGAATTTTCGGGGCGACAGAGGTCCTACGAGCAGTACTTC; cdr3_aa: CASSLEFSGRQRSYEQYF
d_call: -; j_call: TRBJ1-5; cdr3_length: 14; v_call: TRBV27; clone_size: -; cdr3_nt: TGTGCCAGCAGTGTCCTACAGGGTACTCAGCCCCAGCATTTT; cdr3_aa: CASSVLQGTQPQHF
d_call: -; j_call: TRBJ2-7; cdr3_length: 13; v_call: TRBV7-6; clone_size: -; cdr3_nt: TGTGCCAGCAGCTTAGCAGCCTCCTACGAGCAGTACTTC; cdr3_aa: CASSLAASYEQYF
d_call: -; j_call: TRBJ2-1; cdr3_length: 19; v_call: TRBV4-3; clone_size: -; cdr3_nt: TGCGCCAGCAGCCAAGATCTTCCGGAACTGAAAAGCTCCTACAATGAGCAGTTCTTC; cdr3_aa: CASSQDLPELKSSYNEQFF
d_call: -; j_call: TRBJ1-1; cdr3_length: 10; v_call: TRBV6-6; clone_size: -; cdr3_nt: TGTGCCAGCAGTTACTTTGAAGCTTTCTTT; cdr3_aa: CASSYFEAFF
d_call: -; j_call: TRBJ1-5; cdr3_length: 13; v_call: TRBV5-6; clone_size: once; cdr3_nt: TGTGCCAGCAGCTTGTTTTCCAATCAGCCCCAGCATTTT; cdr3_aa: CASSLFSNQPQHF
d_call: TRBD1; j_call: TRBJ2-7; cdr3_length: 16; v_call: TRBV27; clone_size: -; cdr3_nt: TGTGCCAGCAGTTTGGATATGCCGGGACAGGTCTACGAGCAGTACTTC; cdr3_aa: CASSLDMPGQVYEQYF
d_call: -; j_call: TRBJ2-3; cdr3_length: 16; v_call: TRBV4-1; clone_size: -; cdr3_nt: TGCGCCAGCAGCCAGGGATCTGGCGGGGCCACAGATACGCAGTATTTT; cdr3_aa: CASSQGSGGATDTQYF
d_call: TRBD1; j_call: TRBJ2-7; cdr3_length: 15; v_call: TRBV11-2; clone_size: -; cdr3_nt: TGTGCCAGCAGCTCCTGGACAGGGGGGACCTACGAGCAGTACTTC; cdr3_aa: CASSSWTGGTYEQYF
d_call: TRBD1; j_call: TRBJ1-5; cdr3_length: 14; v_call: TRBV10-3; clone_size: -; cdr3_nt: TGTGCCATCAGTGAGCCGGACAGGGGCCAGCCCCAGCATTTT; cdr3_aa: CAISEPDRGQPQHF
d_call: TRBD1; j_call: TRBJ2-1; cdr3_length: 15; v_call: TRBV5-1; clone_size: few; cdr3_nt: TGCGCCAGCAGCTGGGGGACAGGGACCTACAATGAGCAGTTCTTC; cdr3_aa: CASSWGTGTYNEQFF
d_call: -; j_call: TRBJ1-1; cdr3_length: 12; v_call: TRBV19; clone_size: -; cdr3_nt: TGTGCCAGTAGTCCAGCGGGTACTGAAGCTTTCTTT; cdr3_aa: CASSPAGTEAFF
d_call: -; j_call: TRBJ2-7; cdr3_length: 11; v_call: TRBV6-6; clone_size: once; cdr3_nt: TGTGCCAGCAGTTATTCACGTGAGCAGTACTTC; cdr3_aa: CASSYSREQYF
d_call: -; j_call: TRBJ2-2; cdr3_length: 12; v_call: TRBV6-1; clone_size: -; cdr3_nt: TGTGCCAGCAGTGAATTCACCGGGGAGCTGTTTTTT; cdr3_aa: CASSEFTGELFF
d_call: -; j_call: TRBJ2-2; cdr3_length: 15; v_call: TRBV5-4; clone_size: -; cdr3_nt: TGTGCCAGCAGCTTGGCGGCAGGGGAGACCGGGGAGCTGTTTTTT; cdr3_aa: CASSLAAGETGELFF
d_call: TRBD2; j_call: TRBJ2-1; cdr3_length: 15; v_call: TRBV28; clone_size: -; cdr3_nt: TGTGCCAGCAGACGTGGGACTAGCGGAAACAATGAGCAGTTCTTC; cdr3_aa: CASRRGTSGNNEQFF
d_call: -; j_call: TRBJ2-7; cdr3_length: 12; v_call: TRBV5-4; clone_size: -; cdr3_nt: TGTGCCAGCAGCTTAGGTGACTACGAGCAGTACTTC; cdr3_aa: CASSLGDYEQYF
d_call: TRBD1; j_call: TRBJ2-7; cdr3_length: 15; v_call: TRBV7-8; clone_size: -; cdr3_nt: TGTGCCAGCAGCTTAAGGGGGCGCGATAGTCACGAGCAGTACTTC; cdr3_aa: CASSLRGRDSHEQYF
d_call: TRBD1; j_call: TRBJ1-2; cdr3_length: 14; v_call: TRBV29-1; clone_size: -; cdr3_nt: TGCAGCGTTGAAGATAGAAGGACAGGCTATGGCTACACCTTC; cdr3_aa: CSVEDRRTGYGYTF
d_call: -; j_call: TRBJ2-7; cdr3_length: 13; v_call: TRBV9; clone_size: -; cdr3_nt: TGTGCCAGCAGCGCGGACAGATCCTACGAGCAGTACTTC; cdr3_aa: CASSADRSYEQYF
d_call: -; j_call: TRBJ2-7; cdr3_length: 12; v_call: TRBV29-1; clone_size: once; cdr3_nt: TGCAGCGTTGAAGGGGGGAACTACGAGCAGTACTTC; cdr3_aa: CSVEGGNYEQYF
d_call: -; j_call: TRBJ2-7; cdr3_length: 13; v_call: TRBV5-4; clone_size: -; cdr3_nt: TGTGCCAGCAGCGGCAGTCCCCTCTACGAGCAGTACTTC; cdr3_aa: CASSGSPLYEQYF